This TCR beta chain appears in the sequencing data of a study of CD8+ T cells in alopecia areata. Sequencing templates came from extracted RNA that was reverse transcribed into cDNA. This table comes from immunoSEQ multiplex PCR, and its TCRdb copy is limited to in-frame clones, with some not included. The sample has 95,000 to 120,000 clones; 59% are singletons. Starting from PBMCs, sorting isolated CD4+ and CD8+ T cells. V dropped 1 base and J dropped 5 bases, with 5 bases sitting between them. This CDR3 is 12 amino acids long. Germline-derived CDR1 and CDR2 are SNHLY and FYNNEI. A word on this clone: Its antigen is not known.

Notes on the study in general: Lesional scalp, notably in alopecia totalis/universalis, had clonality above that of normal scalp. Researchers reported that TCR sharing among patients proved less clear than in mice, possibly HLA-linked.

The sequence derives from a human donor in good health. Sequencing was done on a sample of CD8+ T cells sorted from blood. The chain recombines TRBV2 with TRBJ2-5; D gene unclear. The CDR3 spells CASSEVFETQYF. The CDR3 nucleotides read TGTGCCAGCAGTGAAGTGTTCGAGACCCAGTACTTC. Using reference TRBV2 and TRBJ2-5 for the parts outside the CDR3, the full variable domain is EPEVTQTPSHQVTQMGQEVILRCVPISNHLYFYWYRQILGQKVEFLVSFYNNEISEKSEIFDDQFSVERPDGSNFTLKIRSTKLEDSAMYFCASSEVFETQYFGPGTRLLVL.